Following are 21 T cell receptor beta chains from one sample sequenced in a study of chemoradiotherapy in HPV16-positive cancers. TCRdb's copy holds only in-frame clones and misses some; the assay was immunoSEQ multiplex PCR. The sample yields some 34,000 clones, 85% to 90% seen once. The input for sequencing was blood, taken from a patient who underwent chemoradiotherapy. The source of these receptors is a human donor with HPV-associated anogenital cancer.

V gene TRBV5-6 combines with J gene TRBJ2-7; D is ambiguous. V lost 2 bases, J lost 3 bases, and 9 bases lay in between. Germline CDR1 reads SGHDT; CDR2 reads YYEEEE. CDR3 size: 13 residues. The chain's CDR3 is CASSFGPYYEQYF. The DNA for the CDR3 is TGTGCCAGCAGCTTTGGGCCTTACTACGAGCAGTACTTC.

This chain joins TRBV25-1 and TRBJ1-3; no definite D call. V lost 5 bases and J lost 1, with 9 bases in between. Germline values: CDR1 MGHDK, CDR2 SYGVNS. The CDR3 consists of 14 residues. The CDR3 reads CASSSRSSGNTIYF. CDR3 DNA: TGTGCCAGCAGTTCTCGCAGTTCTGGAAACACCATATATTTT.

This chain uses TRBV19 with TRBJ2-7, with 9 bases that match TRBD1. The germline CDR1 and CDR2 sequences are LNHDA and SQIVND (reference sequence). The CDR3 runs to 14 residues. V was clipped by 10 bases and J by 5 bases; unmatched bases: 12. CDR3 region: CATRKGQGFHEQYF. Written as DNA, the CDR3 is TGTGCCACCAGGAAGGGACAGGGTTTCCACGAGCAGTACTTC.

This chain links TRBV18 with TRBJ1-1; weak D call: TRBD1 (6 bases). Germline lookup yields CDR1 KGHSH and CDR2 LQKENI. The CDR3 sequence is 13 residues long. V was pared by 3 bases and J by 4 bases, with 9 bases between. As DNA, the CDR3 is TGTGCCAGCTCACCGCGACAGGCCACTGAAGCTTTCTTT. Its protein product is CASSPRQATEAFF.

The V gene is TRBV11-3, the J gene TRBJ2-6; tentative D call: TRBD2 (6 bases). CDR1 SGHNT and CDR2 YENEEA come from the germline V gene. The V and J ends lost 3 bases and 0 bases respectively, with 6 bases between them. CDR3 length: 15 residues. CDR3 DNA sequence: TGTGCCAGCAGCTTGGGGGGCTCTGGGGCCAACGTCCTGACTTTC. It specifies CASSLGGSGANVLTF.

The rearrangement joins TRBV5-5 to TRBJ1-1; D call uncertain. The V gene's germline CDR1 is SGHKS and CDR2 YYEKEE (reference sequence). The germline V and J ends were trimmed by 4 bases and 1 base, with 5 bases remaining between them. The CDR3 is 12 residues long. CDR3 coding DNA: TGTGCCAGCAGCGCCCGGAACACTGAAGCTTTCTTT. Its protein is CASSARNTEAFF.

The rearrangement uses TRBV19 and TRBJ1-2; D uncertain. V lost 6 bases and J lost 5, with 19 bases in between. The germline gives CDR1 LNHDA, CDR2 SQIVND (reference sequence). This CDR3 is 15 amino acids long. CDR3 sequence (DNA): TGTGCCAGTAGCCAGGATTTCGGGGTACGATATGGCTACACCTTC. It specifies CASSQDFGVRYGYTF.

The gene calls are TRBV11-1 and TRBJ2-3, with D uncertain. The V gene lost 3 bases and the J gene lost 0 bases, with 7 bases spanning the gap. This CDR3 has 14 amino acids. Germline V CDR1 and CDR2: SGHAT, FQDESV (reference sequence). CDR3 bases: TGTGCCAGCAGCTTCGATACTAGCACAGATACGCAGTATTTT. Its translation is CASSFDTSTDTQYF.

V gene TRBV6-5 combines with J gene TRBJ2-1; D ambiguous. Germline V gives CDR1 MNHEY, CDR2 SVGAGI. The CDR3 length is 13 residues. The germline V and J ends were trimmed by 0 bases and 10 bases, with 10 bases remaining between them. The CDR3 loop is CASSYSTVREQFF. The CDR3, as DNA: TGTGCCAGCAGTTACTCGACGGTCCGGGAGCAGTTCTTC.

The chain uses TRBV4-2 and TRBJ1-5; 8 nucleotides line up with TRBD1. Looked up from germline, CDR1 is LGHNA and CDR2 is YNFKEQ. The CDR3 length is 16 residues. V lost 2 bases, J lost 2 bases, and 5 bases stayed unmatched. In nucleotides, the CDR3 is TGTGCCAGCAGCCAAAGTGACAGGGGTGGCAATCAGCCCCAGCATTTT. It yields the protein CASSQSDRGGNQPQHF.

The chain links TRBV29-1 to TRBJ1-2; D may be TRBD1 (6 bases). This CDR3 spans 14 amino acids. Germline assignment: CDR1 SQVTM and CDR2 ANQGSEA. The V and J ends lost 1 base and 4 bases respectively, with 13 bases between them. The DNA of the CDR3 is TGCAGCGTTGAAGCCGAAACAGGGCGCTATGGCTACACCTTC. Translating gives CSVEAETGRYGYTF.

The chain employs TRBV5-4 and TRBJ2-5; 8 bases fit TRBD1. This CDR3 spans 13 amino acids. The V gene's germline CDR1 is SGHNT and CDR2 YYREEE (reference sequence). V shed 4 bases and J 5 bases; nucleotides not matched to a gene: 4. The CDR3 nucleotides read TGTGCCAGCAGCCCGGACAGGGACGAGACCCAGTACTTC. Its protein is CASSPDRDETQYF.

V and J are TRBV7-3 and TRBJ2-5, with 9 bases aligning to TRBD1. Germline-derived CDR1 and CDR2 are SGHTA and FQGTGA. This CDR3 comprises 15 residues. Losses at the gene ends were 5 bases for V and 1 base for J; bases not matched to a gene: 5. DNA of the CDR3: TGTGCCAGCAGCCCCGGGACAGGGAGCCAAGAGACCCAGTACTTC. Protein product: CASSPGTGSQETQYF.

In its sample, this clone ranks as medium-sized. The chain has TRBV2 and TRBJ1-1; no definite D call. Deletions cut 2 bases from V and 0 bases from J, with 10 bases between. Germline CDR1 reads SNHLY; CDR2 reads FYNNEI. This CDR3 spans 15 amino acids. DNA for the CDR3: TGTGCCAGCAGTGAACGGTTTCTTTTGAACACTGAAGCTTTCTTT. It yields the protein CASSERFLLNTEAFF.

This clone occurred once. The chain employs TRBV5-6 and TRBJ2-7, with a tentative D call TRBD1 (8 bases). Germline V gene sequence: CDR1 SGHDT, CDR2 YYEEEE. V was trimmed by 4 bases and J by 0 bases, leaving 17 bases between them. The CDR3 has 16 amino acids. CDR3 sequence reads: CASSPWGGTGSYEQYF. The CDR3 DNA follows: TGTGCCAGCAGCCCCTGGGGGGGGACAGGCTCCTACGAGCAGTACTTC.

This chain joins TRBV9 and TRBJ2-3, with D perhaps matching TRBD1 or TRBD2 (6 bases each). Germline lookup yields CDR1 SGDLS and CDR2 YYNGEE. V was cut by 4 bases and J by 0 bases, with 21 bases left in between. The CDR3 sequence is 18 residues long. CDR3 in amino acids: CASSQEPSGALSTDTQYF. The CDR3 coding sequence is TGTGCCAGCAGCCAGGAGCCTTCGGGGGCCCTTAGCACAGATACGCAGTATTTT.

This rearrangement joins TRBV6-5 to TRBJ1-5; 7 positions agree with TRBD1. The trim removed 6 bases at V and 5 bases at J, leaving 7 bases unmatched. Germline lookup yields CDR1 MNHEY and CDR2 SVGAGI. The CDR3 has 14 residues. CDR3 protein: CASRPGGGDQPQHF. DNA of the CDR3: TGTGCCAGCAGACCAGGGGGGGGAGATCAGCCCCAGCATTTT.

The chain employs TRBV7-9 and TRBJ1-6; 8 bases are shared with TRBD1. The CDR3 totals 15 residues. Germline V CDR1 and CDR2: SEHNR, FQNEAQ (reference sequence). J was trimmed by 8 bases and V by 5 bases; bases with no gene match: 8. CDR3 protein: CASSGPGTGDSPLHF. DNA for the CDR3: TGTGCCAGCAGCGGGCCCGGGACAGGTGATTCACCCCTCCACTTT.

This rearrangement joins TRBV5-1 to TRBJ1-5; 8 bases fit TRBD1. Germline V lookup: CDR1 SGHRS, CDR2 YFSETQ. The CDR3 contains 15 residues. The trim removed 2 bases at V and 6 bases at J, leaving 7 bases unmatched. CDR3 nucleotide sequence: TGCGCCAGCAGCTTACAGGGGGGGGATACTCAGCCCCAGCATTTT. Its protein is CASSLQGGDTQPQHF.

The chain uses TRBV2 and TRBJ2-5, with 7 bases fitting TRBD2. Germline trimming cut 4 bases from V and 2 bases from J; bases unmatched to any gene: 10. From germline, CDR1 is SNHLY and CDR2 FYNNEI. The CDR3 length is 16 residues. The CDR3 nucleotides read TGTGCCAGCAGTGTTATTAGGACTAGGGTACAAGAGACCCAGTACTTC. This sequence encodes CASSVIRTRVQETQYF.

This chain joins TRBV11-3 and TRBJ2-1; 9 nucleotides agree with TRBD1. The germline gives CDR1 SGHNT, CDR2 YENEEA. V trimming: 3 bases; J trimming: 10 bases; junction bases outside the gene matches: 4. This CDR3 contains 13 residues. The CDR3 region has the DNA TGTGCCAGCAGCTTTAACAGGGGGCAAGAGCAGTTCTTC. This gives the protein CASSFNRGQEQFF. Full variable domain (remainder filled in from reference TRBV11-3 and TRBJ2-1): EAGVVQSPRYKIIEKKQPVAFWCNPISGHNTLYWYLQNLGQGPELLIRYENEEAVDDSQLPKDRFSAERLKGVDSTLKIQPAELGDSAVYLCASSFNRGQEQFFGPGTRLTVL.